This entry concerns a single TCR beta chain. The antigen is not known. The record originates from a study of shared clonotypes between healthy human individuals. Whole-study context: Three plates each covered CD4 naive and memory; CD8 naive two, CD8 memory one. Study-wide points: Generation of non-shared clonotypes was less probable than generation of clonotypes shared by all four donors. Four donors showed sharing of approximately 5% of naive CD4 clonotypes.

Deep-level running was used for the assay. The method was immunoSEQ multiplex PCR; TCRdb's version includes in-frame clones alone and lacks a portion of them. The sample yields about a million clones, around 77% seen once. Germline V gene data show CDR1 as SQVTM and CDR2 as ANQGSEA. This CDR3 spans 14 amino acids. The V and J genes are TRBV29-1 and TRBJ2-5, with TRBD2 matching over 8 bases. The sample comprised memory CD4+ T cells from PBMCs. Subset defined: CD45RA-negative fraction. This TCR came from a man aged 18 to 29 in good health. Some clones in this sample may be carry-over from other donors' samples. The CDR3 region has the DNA TGCGCAACGGGGGGGGCGGCCACCGGAGAGACCCAGTACTTC. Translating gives CATGGAATGETQYF.